This T cell receptor (beta chain) was recovered during a study of cytomegalovirus exposure and HLA in healthy donors. Study outcomes and limitations: CMV serostatus was the sole immune exposure data available.

V was clipped by 0 bases and J by 13 bases, with 22 bases between them. The germline CDR1 and CDR2 sequences are MNHEY and SMNVEV (reference sequence). The CDR3 spans 16 residues. Primers included in the PCR were 60 Vbeta and 13 Jbeta primers. The protocol was immunoSEQ multiplex PCR, while the TCRdb copy is restricted to in-frame clones and leaves out a portion. Among approximately 100,000 clones listed, about 76% were seen once. Concerning this clone: What it recognizes is unknown.

The sequencing sample was made of PBMCs. This chain links TRBV27 with TRBJ2-1; D is possibly TRBD2 (6 bases). The TCR was taken from a woman between 35 and 50 years old in good health and CMV-seropositive. CDR3 nucleotide sequence: TGTGCCAGCAGTTTATCCACAGTTTCGCCTGGAGGGGAACAGTTCTTC. Protein: CASSLSTVSPGGEQFF.